What follows is one TCR beta chain and its context. The target antigen is unknown. This entry belongs to a study of post-analysis software for immune sequencing data. Study in general: The cohort encompassed relapsing-remitting, secondary progressive and progressive-relapsing multiple sclerosis disease courses.

Study results and limitations: Significantly decreased normalized Chao1 diversity was recorded for multiple sclerosis patients relative to controls. Strong same-batch co-clustering of samples appeared with F measure clustering.

TCR beta libraries were prepared from cDNA with unique molecular identifiers. The yield from roughly 1 to 10 million T cells was roughly 0.5 million cDNA molecules in total. TCRdb itself ran the PCR reads through MiXCR, one entry per CDR3 protein. Among more than 500,000 distinct CDR3 sequences listed, around 34% were seen once. Input material: blood. The clonotype was recovered from a girl aged 2-17 years with multiple sclerosis.

The CDR3 bases are TGCAGCGGATACTCCCGGACATTTCCTCAGCCCCAGCATTTT. Its protein is CSGYSRTFPQPQHF. V gene TRBV29-1 combines with J gene TRBJ1-5, with TRBD1 as a possible D gene (5 bases). This CDR3 has 14 residues. Germline V gives CDR1 SQVTM, CDR2 ANQGSEA. V shed 7 bases and J shed 6 bases, with 19 bases lying between them.